This T cell receptor beta chain was identified in a study of cytomegalovirus exposure and HLA in healthy donors. Remarks on this clone: Antigen unknown.

Germline V gene lookup returns CDR1 SGHKS and CDR2 YYEKEE (reference sequence). The CDR3 consists of 16 residues. The V segment lost 4 bases and the J segment 0 bases; nucleotides outside the gene matches: 6. Study-level findings and limits: The finding came from a later analysis; first-cohort TCR clusters tended to co-occur in the 110 or so validation repertoires.

The repertoire was sequenced with immunoSEQ multiplex PCR; TCRdb's copy has only in-frame clones and lacks some. The sample carries roughly 68,000 clones, 85% to 90% recorded once. The J gene is TRBJ1-5, the V gene TRBV5-5; TRBD1 matches 8 bases. The sequencing sample was made of PBMCs. This clonotype was sampled from a woman under 30 in good health and CMV-seronegative. The CDR3 DNA reads as TGTGCCAGCAGCCCCGGACAGGGCCCTAGCAATCAGCCCCAGCATTTT. Protein sequence: CASSPGQGPSNQPQHF.